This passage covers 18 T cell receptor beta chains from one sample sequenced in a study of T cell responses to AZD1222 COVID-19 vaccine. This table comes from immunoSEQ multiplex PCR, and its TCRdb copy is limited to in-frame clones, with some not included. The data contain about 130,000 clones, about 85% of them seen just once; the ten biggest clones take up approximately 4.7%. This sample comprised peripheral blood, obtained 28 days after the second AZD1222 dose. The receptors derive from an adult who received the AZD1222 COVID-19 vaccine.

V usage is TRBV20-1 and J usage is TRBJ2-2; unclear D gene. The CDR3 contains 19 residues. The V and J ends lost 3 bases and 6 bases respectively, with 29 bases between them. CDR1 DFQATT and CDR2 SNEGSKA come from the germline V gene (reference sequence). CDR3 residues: CSASSSSIGPKNLAGELFF. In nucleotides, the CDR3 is TGCAGTGCTAGTAGTTCTTCGATCGGGCCAAAGAATCTCGCCGGGGAGCTGTTTTTT.

For the CDR3, the DNA is TGTGCCAGCAGTTACGGACAGACTAATGAAAAACTGTTTTTT. It is translated as CASSYGQTNEKLFF. This sequence joins TRBV6-5 and TRBJ1-4, with a weak D call TRBD1 (6 bases). The CDR3 has 14 amino acids. Deletions cut 2 bases from V and 2 bases from J, with 6 bases between. Germline CDR1 is MNHEY and CDR2 is SVGAGI.

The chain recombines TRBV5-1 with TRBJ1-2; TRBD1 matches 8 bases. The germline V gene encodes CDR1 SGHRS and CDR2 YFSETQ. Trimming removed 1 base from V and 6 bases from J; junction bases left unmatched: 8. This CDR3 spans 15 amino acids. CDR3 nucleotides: TGCGCCAGCAGCTTGTTCGGTTCAGGGGGCGATGGCTACACCTTC. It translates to CASSLFGSGGDGYTF.

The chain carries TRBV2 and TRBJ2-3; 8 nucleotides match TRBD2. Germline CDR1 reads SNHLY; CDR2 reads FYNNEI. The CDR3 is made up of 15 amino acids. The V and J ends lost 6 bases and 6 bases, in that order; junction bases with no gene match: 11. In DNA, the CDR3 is TGTGCCAGCAGGCGTTCTAGCGGGTCTAGGGATACGCAGTATTTT. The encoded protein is CASRRSSGSRDTQYF.

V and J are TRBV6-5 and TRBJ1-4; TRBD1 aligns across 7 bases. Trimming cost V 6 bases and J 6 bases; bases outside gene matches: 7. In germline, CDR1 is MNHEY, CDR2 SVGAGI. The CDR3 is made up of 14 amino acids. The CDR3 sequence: CASSPTGLDEKLFF. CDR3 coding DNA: TGTGCCAGCAGCCCGACAGGGCTGGATGAAAAACTGTTTTTT.

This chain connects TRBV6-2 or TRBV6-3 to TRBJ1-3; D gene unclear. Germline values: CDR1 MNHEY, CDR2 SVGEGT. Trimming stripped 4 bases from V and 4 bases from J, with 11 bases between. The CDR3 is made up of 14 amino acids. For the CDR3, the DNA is TGTGCCAGCAGTTTCCGGCAGCGAGGAAACACCATATATTTT. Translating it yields CASSFRQRGNTIYF.

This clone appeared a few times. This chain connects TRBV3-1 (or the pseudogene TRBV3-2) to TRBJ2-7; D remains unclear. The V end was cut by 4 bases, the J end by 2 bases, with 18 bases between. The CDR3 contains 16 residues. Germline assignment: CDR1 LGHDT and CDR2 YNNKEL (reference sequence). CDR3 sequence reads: CASSLSQFGRAYEQYF. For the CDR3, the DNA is TGTGCCAGCAGCCTCTCGCAATTTGGTAGGGCCTACGAGCAGTACTTC.

As DNA, the CDR3 is TGTGCCAGCAGTGGGGAGTCCGAAAAACTGTTTTTT. Translation gives CASSGESEKLFF. The rearrangement uses TRBV2 and TRBJ1-4; unclear D gene. Germline CDR1 is SNHLY and CDR2 is FYNNEI. The CDR3 runs to 12 residues. V was cut by 4 bases and J by 8 bases, with 8 bases left in between.

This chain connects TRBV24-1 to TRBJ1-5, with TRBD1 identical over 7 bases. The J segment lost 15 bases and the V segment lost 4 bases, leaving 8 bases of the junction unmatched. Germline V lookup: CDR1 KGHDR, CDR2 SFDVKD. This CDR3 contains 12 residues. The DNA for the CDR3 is TGTGCCACCAGTGACTCCCCCCGGGACAGGCATTTT. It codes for CATSDSPRDRHF.

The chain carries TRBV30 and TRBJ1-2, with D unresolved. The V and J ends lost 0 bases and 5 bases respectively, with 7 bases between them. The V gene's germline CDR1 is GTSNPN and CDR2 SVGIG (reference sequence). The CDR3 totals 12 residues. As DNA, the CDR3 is TGTGCCTGGAGTGTAAATGGGTATGGCTACACCTTC. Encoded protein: CAWSVNGYGYTF.

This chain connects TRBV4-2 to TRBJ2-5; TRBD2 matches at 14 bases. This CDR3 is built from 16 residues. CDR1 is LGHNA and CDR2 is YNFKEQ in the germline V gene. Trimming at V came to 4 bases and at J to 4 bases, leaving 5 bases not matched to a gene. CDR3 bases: TGTGCCAGCAGCCCAGGACTAGCGGGGGGACGAGAGACCCAGTACTTC. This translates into CASSPGLAGGRETQYF.

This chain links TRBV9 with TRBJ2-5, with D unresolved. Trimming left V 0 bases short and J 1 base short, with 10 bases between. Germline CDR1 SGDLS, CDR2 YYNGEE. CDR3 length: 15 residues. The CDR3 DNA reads TGTGCCAGCAGCGTAGAAGGACGGGTCCAAGAGACCCAGTACTTC. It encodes CASSVEGRVQETQYF.

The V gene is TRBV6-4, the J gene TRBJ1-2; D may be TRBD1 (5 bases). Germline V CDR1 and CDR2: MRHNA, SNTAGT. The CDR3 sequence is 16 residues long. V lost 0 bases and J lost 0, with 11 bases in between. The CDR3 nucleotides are TGTGCCAGCAGTGACTCGACGACAGTCACTAACTATGGCTACACCTTC. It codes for CASSDSTTVTNYGYTF.

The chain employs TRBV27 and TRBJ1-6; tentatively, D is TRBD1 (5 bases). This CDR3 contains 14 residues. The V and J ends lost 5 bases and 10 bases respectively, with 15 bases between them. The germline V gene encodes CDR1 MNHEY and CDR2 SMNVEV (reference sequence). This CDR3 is CASSVQGLGSPLHF. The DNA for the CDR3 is TGTGCCAGCAGTGTCCAGGGCCTCGGATCACCCCTCCACTTT.

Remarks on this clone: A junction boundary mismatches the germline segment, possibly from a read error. Here the CDR3 DNA reads TGTGCCAGCAGCGGGGGCGGACAGGGAATCTTC. It is translated as CASSGGGQGIF. The chain links TRBV12-3 or TRBV12-4 to TRBJ2-1, with 8 nucleotides matching TRBD1. The CDR3 loop spans 11 amino acids.

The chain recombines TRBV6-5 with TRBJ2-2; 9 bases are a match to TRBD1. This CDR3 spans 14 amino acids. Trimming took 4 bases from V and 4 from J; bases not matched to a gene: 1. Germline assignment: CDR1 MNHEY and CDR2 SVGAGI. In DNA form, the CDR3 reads TGTGCCAGCAGTTGGGGACAGGGCACCGGGGAGCTGTTTTTT. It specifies CASSWGQGTGELFF.

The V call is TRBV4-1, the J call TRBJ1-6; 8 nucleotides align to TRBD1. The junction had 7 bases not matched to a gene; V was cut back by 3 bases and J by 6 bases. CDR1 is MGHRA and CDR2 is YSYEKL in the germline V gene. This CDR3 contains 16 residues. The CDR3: CASSQPTGTGNSPLHF. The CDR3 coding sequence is TGCGCCAGCAGCCAGCCAACCGGGACAGGTAATTCACCCCTCCACTTT.

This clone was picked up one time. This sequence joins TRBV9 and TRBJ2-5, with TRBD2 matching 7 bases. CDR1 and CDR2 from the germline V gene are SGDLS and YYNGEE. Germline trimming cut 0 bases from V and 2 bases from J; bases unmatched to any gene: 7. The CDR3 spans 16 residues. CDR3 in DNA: TGTGCCAGCAGCGTAGGGGTAGCGGGCGTTCAAGAGACCCAGTACTTC. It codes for CASSVGVAGVQETQYF.